This TCR beta chain was recorded in a study of OX40 agonist ivuxolimab in advanced cancers. Study-wide points: CD4+ and CD8+ T cells in blood underwent clonal expansion by week 6 at 0.1 to 3.0 mg/kg.

This table comes from immunoSEQ multiplex PCR, and its TCRdb copy is limited to in-frame clones, with some not included. The sample lists tens of thousands of clones, about nine tenths occurring once. Sampled blood was obtained at baseline, cycle 4 day 1, and cycle 7 day 1. A note on this clone: Its target is not known.

This TCR was sampled from an adult with an advanced solid tumor such as melanoma, head and neck, liver or kidney cancer. The sequencing used CD4+ or CD8+ T cells sorted from blood, collected in a trial of the OX40 agonist ivuxolimab.

The chain's CDR3 is CASSEMVDSEAFF. The CDR3 region has the DNA TGTGCCAGCAGTGAAATGGTGGATAGTGAAGCTTTCTTT. This chain uses TRBV6-1 with TRBJ1-1, with D hard to call. The V and J ends lost 2 bases and 7 bases respectively, with 11 bases between them. Per the germline V gene, CDR1 is MNHNS and CDR2 is SASEGT. The CDR3 contains 13 residues.